A single sample gave rise to the 26 T cell receptor beta chains below, sequenced in a study of T-cell memory formation after mild COVID-19 (dated by TCRdb to the early 2020s). The library relied on 5' RACE. TCRdb records Illumina NovaSeq 6000 as the sequencer. The public reads were quality trimmed at Q25 with fastp and then assembled into clones with MiXCR by TCRdb, keeping productive beta chains. Here each entry gathers all rows of one CDR3 protein and keeps the most common genes and DNA. The sample data list under 85,000 distinct CDR3 sequences, and about 14% of these were observed just once. 25% to 35% of the sample goes to the ten largest clones. The sequencing sample was made of PBMCs or a T cell subset sorted from them (not recorded which). These TCRs come from an adult woman who had mild COVID-19 (a few samples of this study predate the infection). The sample titles of this study are shuffled in the database, so cell type and time point are left out; the donor was told from shared clones.

This clonotype showed up just a few times. V and J are TRBV4-1 and TRBJ2-7; no firm D call. This CDR3 has 13 amino acids. The V gene's germline CDR1 is MGHRA and CDR2 YSYEKL. Trimming stripped 4 bases from V and 1 base from J, with 8 bases between. The CDR3 nucleotides read TGCGCCAGCAGCCTCCGACTTTCCTACGAGCAGTACTTC. This sequence encodes CASSLRLSYEQYF.

This clonotype has just a few counts. The chain uses TRBV6-1 and TRBJ2-5, with D unclear. Trimming pared 7 bases from V and 2 bases from J, leaving 17 bases between. The CDR3 loop spans 15 amino acids. Germline V gene sequence: CDR1 MNHNS, CDR2 SASEGT. Here the CDR3 reads CASMRNDVFQETQYF. In DNA form, the CDR3 reads TGTGCCAGCATGAGAAACGACGTATTTCAAGAGACCCAGTACTTC.

The gene calls are TRBV7-9 and TRBJ2-5; no definite D call. The CDR3 is 14 residues long. V was shortened by 5 bases and J by 7 bases, with 17 bases between the two germline ends. Germline V CDR1 and CDR2: SEHNR, FQNEAQ (reference sequence). For the CDR3, the DNA is TGTGCCAGCAGCATGTACTACGAGTCAGGGACCCAGTACTTC. Its translation: CASSMYYESGTQYF. Combining the CDR3 with reference TRBV7-9 and TRBJ2-5 gives the whole variable domain DTGVSQNPRHKITKRGQNVTFRCDPISEHNRLYWYRQTLGQGPEFLTYFQNEAQLEKSRLLSDRFSAERPKGSFSTLEIQRTEQGDSAMYLCASSMYYESGTQYFGPGTRLLVL.

This clonotype was picked up a small number of times. The genes are TRBV4-1 and TRBJ1-2, with D possibly being TRBD1 (6 bases). The CDR3 totals 16 residues. Germline assignment: CDR1 MGHRA and CDR2 YSYEKL. The ends were cut back, 0 bases at V and 6 bases at J, with 17 bases in the middle. In DNA, the CDR3 is TGCGCCAGCAGCCAAGAGTGGGCGGGGGCTGAACATGGCTACACCTTC. This translates into CASSQEWAGAEHGYTF.

This chain joins TRBV12-3 or TRBV12-4 and TRBJ2-7, with D tentatively TRBD2 (5 bases). The CDR3 is 12 amino acids. The V and J ends lost 9 bases and 1 base respectively, with 10 bases between them. The CDR3 loop is CARSPGSYEQYF. The CDR3 region has the DNA TGTGCCAGAAGCCCGGGATCCTACGAGCAGTACTTC.

A few counts support this clonotype. The chain uses TRBV4-1 and TRBJ2-3, with a possible D match to TRBD2 (6 bases). V dropped 0 bases and J dropped 3 bases, with 25 bases sitting between them. From germline, CDR1 is MGHRA and CDR2 YSYEKL. CDR3 length equals 20 residues. CDR3 protein: CASSQDPLGGGTLRTDTQYF. The CDR3 coding sequence is TGCGCCAGCAGCCAAGACCCTCTTGGAGGAGGGACTCTCCGGACAGATACGCAGTATTTT.

A few counts support this clonotype. The chain has TRBV12-3 or TRBV12-4 and TRBJ2-7; D may be TRBD1 or TRBD2 (5 bases each). V dropped 4 bases and J dropped 2 bases, with 9 bases sitting between them. The CDR3 has 13 amino acids. The CDR3 DNA is TGTGCCAGCAGTTCCGGGACGACCTACGAGCAGTACTTC. Protein sequence: CASSSGTTYEQYF.

This clonotype was counted a few times. For the CDR3, the DNA is TGTGCCAGCAGTTTAGCGCCACTTGAAGCGGGGGGGCTCCAAGAGACCCAGTACTTC. This gives the protein CASSLAPLEAGGLQETQYF. This rearrangement joins TRBV12-3 or TRBV12-4 to TRBJ2-5; 10 positions agree with TRBD2. V lost 0 bases to trimming and J lost 1 base; unmatched junction nucleotides: 11. This CDR3 has 19 amino acids.

The sample holds a few counts of this clonotype. This chain connects TRBV5-1 to TRBJ2-5; 7 bases are a match to TRBD1. V shed 7 bases, J shed 5 bases, and the junction held 8 bases outside the gene matches. The CDR3 consists of 13 residues. In germline, CDR1 is SGHRS, CDR2 YFSETQ. The CDR3, as DNA: TGCGCCAGCGGAAAACAGGGGCATGAGACCCAGTACTTC. This gives the protein CASGKQGHETQYF. Variable domain in full (rest from reference TRBV5-1 and TRBJ2-5): KAGVTQTPRYLIKTRGQQVTLSCSPISGHRSVSWYQQTPGQGLQFLFEYFSETQRNKGNFPGRFSGRQFSNSRSEMNVSTLELGDSALYLCASGKQGHETQYFGPGTRLLVL.

This chain links TRBV10-2 with TRBJ1-6; D is unclear. The CDR3 extends over 16 amino acids. Germline CDR1 and CDR2: WSHSY and SAAADI. V was pared by 1 base and J by 4 bases, with 11 bases between. The CDR3 nucleotides are TGCGCCAGCAGTGAGTTGAGCTCCGCTTATAATTCACCCCTCCACTTT. Translating it yields CASSELSSAYNSPLHF.

This chain links TRBV9 with TRBJ2-7; no definite D call. V gave up 0 bases and J gave up 1 base, with 8 bases separating them. The CDR3 extends over 14 amino acids. The germline V gene has CDR1 SGDLS and CDR2 YYNGEE. CDR3 region: CASSVGGESYEQYF. The CDR3 DNA follows: TGTGCCAGCAGCGTAGGCGGTGAATCCTACGAGCAGTACTTC.

This clonotype was observed a handful of times. The genes are TRBV12-3 or TRBV12-4 and TRBJ2-3, with D perhaps being TRBD1 or TRBD2 (5 bases each). V shed 7 bases and J shed 2 bases, with 13 bases lying between them. The CDR3 runs to 14 residues. The CDR3 nucleotides read TGTGCCAGCATCCTGGGACCAAACACAGATACGCAGTATTTT. Translating gives CASILGPNTDTQYF.

This clonotype was recorded a few times. This chain connects TRBV7-8 to TRBJ2-7, with D perhaps TRBD1 or TRBD2 (6 bases each). Germline CDR1 SGHVS, CDR2 FQNEAQ. Trimming cost V 6 bases and J 2 bases, with 17 bases left between them. The CDR3 runs to 15 residues. The CDR3 nucleotides are TGTGCCAGCAGACCAGAGGGGGGCCGGACCTACGAGCAGTACTTC. It translates to CASRPEGGRTYEQYF.

This clonotype occurred many times. The V call is TRBV12-3 or TRBV12-4, the J call TRBJ2-3; no firm D call. The length of the CDR3 is 13 residues. Between the trimmed V and J ends, which lost 3 bases and 3 bases, there was a span of 7 bases. CDR3 region: CASSFFSTDTQYF. The CDR3 bases are TGTGCCAGCAGTTTTTTTTCTACAGATACGCAGTATTTT.

This clonotype was found a few times. The chain's CDR3 is CASSHLGQGYDNEQFF. DNA of the CDR3: TGTGCCAGCAGCCACCTGGGGCAGGGGTACGACAATGAGCAGTTCTTC. The chain employs TRBV7-2 and TRBJ2-1; TRBD1 is a possible D gene (6 bases). Germline assignment: CDR1 SGHTA and CDR2 FQGNSA. CDR3 length: 16 amino acids. Trimming left V 5 bases short and J 5 bases short, with 19 bases between.

The rearrangement joins TRBV12-3 or TRBV12-4 to TRBJ2-3, with 9 bases identical to TRBD2. CDR3 length: 15 residues. J lost 4 bases, V lost 5 bases, and 7 bases had no gene match. CDR3 amino acids: CASSPRGLAADTQYF. CDR3 sequence (DNA): TGTGCCAGCAGTCCGCGGGGACTAGCTGCAGATACGCAGTATTTT.

This clonotype came up a few times. The V and J genes are TRBV12-3 or TRBV12-4 and TRBJ1-5; weak D call: TRBD1 (5 bases). CDR3 size: 12 residues. With 7 bases removed from V and 7 bases from J, the gap between germline ends came to 11 bases. The CDR3 nucleotides are TGTGCCAGCACCCGGGGGGGGCAGCCCCAGCATTTT. Amino acid sequence: CASTRGGQPQHF.

This clonotype was recorded many times. J is TRBJ2-3 and V is TRBV7-3, with 10 bases lining up with TRBD2. The ends lost 6 bases at V and 7 bases at J; junction bases unmatched: 13. Germline V gives CDR1 SGHTA, CDR2 FQGTGA. The CDR3 runs 16 residues. The CDR3 nucleotides read TGTGCCAGCAGTCGGGGTACTAGCGGGGCGGGAAATACGCAGTATTTT. Translating it yields CASSRGTSGAGNTQYF.

The chain is built from TRBV6-4 and TRBJ2-5, with 9 bases lining up with TRBD1. The J call may be faulty, since TRBJ2-1 better matches the DNA end. The CDR3 sequence is 13 residues long. The germline CDR1 and CDR2 sequences are MRHNA and SNTAGT. The CDR3 loop reads CASSRDRVGEQFF. The DNA of the CDR3 is TGTGCCAGCAGCCGGGACAGGGTGGGTGAGCAGTTCTTC.

The J gene is TRBJ2-7, the V gene TRBV20-1, with D perhaps matching TRBD1 (6 bases). The CDR3 loop spans 11 amino acids. The germline gives CDR1 DFQATT, CDR2 SNEGSKA (reference sequence). Trimming removed 6 bases at V and 4 bases at J, with 10 bases between. CDR3 in amino acids: CSATGQYEQYF. In DNA, the CDR3 is TGCAGTGCCACTGGACAGTACGAGCAGTACTTC.

The chain employs TRBV7-2 and TRBJ2-1; 7 nucleotides line up with TRBD1. The CDR3 has 17 residues. Germline CDR1 SGHTA, CDR2 FQGNSA. V shed 1 base and J 8 bases; nucleotides not matched to a gene: 14. The CDR3 DNA reads TGTGCCAGCAGCTTAGGTTGGTTTGGGACAGCAAGGGATGAGCAGTTCTTC. This translates into CASSLGWFGTARDEQFF.

This clonotype occurred a few times. The CDR3 DNA follows: TGCAGTGCTAGGGCACACCCGGGACTAGCGGGCAACAATGAGCAGTTCTTC. Residues: CSARAHPGLAGNNEQFF. The V call is TRBV20-1, the J call TRBJ2-1; 12 bases are a match to TRBD2. Looked up from germline, CDR1 is DFQATT and CDR2 is SNEGSKA (reference sequence). This CDR3 comprises 17 residues. V was clipped by 3 bases and J by 5 bases; unmatched bases: 11.

This clonotype was counted only a few times. The rearrangement links TRBV4-2 to TRBJ2-7; 8 nucleotides match TRBD1. Germline V gene data show CDR1 as LGHNA and CDR2 as YNFKEQ. The CDR3 sequence is 15 residues long. Germline trimming cut 0 bases from V and 4 bases from J; bases unmatched to any gene: 5. The CDR3: CASSQDQGAGYEQYF. The CDR3, as DNA: TGTGCCAGCAGCCAAGATCAGGGGGCAGGGTACGAGCAGTACTTC.

This clonotype was counted ten times or more. This rearrangement joins TRBV7-9 to TRBJ1-1; D might be TRBD1 (6 bases). Germline V gene lookup returns CDR1 SEHNR and CDR2 FQNEAQ (reference sequence). The V end lost 5 bases, the J end lost 8 bases, and 12 bases lay between the germline ends. The CDR3 sequence is 12 residues long. The CDR3 region is CASSPTTGEAFF. The CDR3, as DNA: TGTGCCAGCAGCCCGACGACAGGAGAAGCTTTCTTT.

This clonotype has only a few counts. The rearrangement uses TRBV7-2 and TRBJ2-7; weak D call: TRBD1 (5 bases). This CDR3 comprises 12 residues. V was pared by 6 bases and J by 5 bases, with 11 bases between. Germline lookup yields CDR1 SGHTA and CDR2 FQGNSA. CDR3 residues: CASRLWGDEQYF. Written as DNA, the CDR3 is TGTGCCAGCAGGTTATGGGGCGACGAGCAGTACTTC. The variable domain in full, with the rest retrieved from reference TRBV7-2 and TRBJ2-7, is GAGVSQSPSNKVTEKGKDVELRCDPISGHTALYWYRQSLGQGLEFLIYFQGNSAPDKSGLPSDRFSAERTGGSVSTLTIQRTQQEDSAVYLCASRLWGDEQYFGPGTRLTVT.

The J gene is TRBJ1-1, the V gene TRBV19, with 8 positions matching TRBD1. Germline-derived CDR1 and CDR2 are LNHDA and SQIVND (reference sequence). This CDR3 is 15 amino acids long. After removal of 10 bases from V and 0 bases from J, the junction contained 10 bases not matched to a gene. DNA for the CDR3: TGTGCCACCGTCAGGGGGCTTCACATGAACACTGAAGCTTTCTTT. This gives the protein CATVRGLHMNTEAFF.